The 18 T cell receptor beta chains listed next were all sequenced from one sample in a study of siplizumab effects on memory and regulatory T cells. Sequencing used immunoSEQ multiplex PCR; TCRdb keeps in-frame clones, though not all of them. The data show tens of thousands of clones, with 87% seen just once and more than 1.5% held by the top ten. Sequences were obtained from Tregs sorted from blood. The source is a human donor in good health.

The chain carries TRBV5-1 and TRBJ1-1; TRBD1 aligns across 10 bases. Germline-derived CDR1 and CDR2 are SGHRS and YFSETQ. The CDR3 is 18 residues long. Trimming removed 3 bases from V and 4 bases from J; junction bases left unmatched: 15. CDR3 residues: CASSWGGTGEGRATEAFF. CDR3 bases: TGCGCCAGCAGCTGGGGAGGGACAGGGGAAGGAAGGGCCACTGAAGCTTTCTTT.

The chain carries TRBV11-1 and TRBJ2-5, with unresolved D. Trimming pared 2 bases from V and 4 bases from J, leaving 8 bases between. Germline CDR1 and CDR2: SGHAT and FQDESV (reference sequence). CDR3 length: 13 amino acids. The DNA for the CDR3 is TGTGCCAGCAGCTTAAATTTTGGAGAGACCCAGTACTTC. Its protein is CASSLNFGETQYF.

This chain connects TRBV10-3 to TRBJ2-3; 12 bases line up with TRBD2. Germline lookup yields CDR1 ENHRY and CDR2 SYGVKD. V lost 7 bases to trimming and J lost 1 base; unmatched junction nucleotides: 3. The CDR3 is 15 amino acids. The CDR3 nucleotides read TGTGCCATCAACACTAGCGGGGGGCGCACAGATACGCAGTATTTT. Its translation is CAINTSGGRTDTQYF.

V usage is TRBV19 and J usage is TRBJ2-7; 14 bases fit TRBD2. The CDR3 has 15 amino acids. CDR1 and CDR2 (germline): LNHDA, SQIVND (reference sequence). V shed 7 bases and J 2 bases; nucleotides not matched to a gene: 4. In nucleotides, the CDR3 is TGTGCCAGTACCCTGACTAGCGGGGGGGCCTACGAGCAGTACTTC. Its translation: CASTLTSGGAYEQYF. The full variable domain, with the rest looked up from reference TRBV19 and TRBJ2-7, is DGGITQSPKYLFRKEGQNVTLSCEQNLNHDAMYWYRQDPGQGLRLIYYSQIVNDFQKGDIAEGYSVSREKKESFPLTVTSAQKNPTAFYLCASTLTSGGAYEQYFGPGTRLTVT.

Written as DNA, the CDR3 is TGCGCGTCCAGGCGGTCCTACGAGCAGTACTTC. Protein sequence: CASRRSYEQYF. The chain couples TRBV5-1 to TRBJ2-7; no firm D call. The CDR3 is 11 residues long. Germline CDR1 and CDR2: SGHRS and YFSETQ. The complete variable domain, with remaining parts taken from reference TRBV5-1 and TRBJ2-7, reads KAGVTQTPRYLIKTRGQQVTLSCSPISGHRSVSWYQQTPGQGLQFLFEYFSETQRNKGNFPGRFSGRQFSNSRSEMNVSTLELGDSALYLCASRRSYEQYFGPGTRLTVT.

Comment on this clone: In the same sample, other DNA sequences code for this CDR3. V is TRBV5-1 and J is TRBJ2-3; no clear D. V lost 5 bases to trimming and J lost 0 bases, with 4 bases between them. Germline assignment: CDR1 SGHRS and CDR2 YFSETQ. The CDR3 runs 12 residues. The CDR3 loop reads CASSLSTDTQYF. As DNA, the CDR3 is TGCGCCAGCAGTCTGAGCACAGATACGCAGTATTTT.

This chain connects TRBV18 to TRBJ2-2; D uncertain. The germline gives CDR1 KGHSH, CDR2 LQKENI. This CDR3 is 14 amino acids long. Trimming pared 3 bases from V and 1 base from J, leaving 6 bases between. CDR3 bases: TGTGCCAGCTCACCGGCAGGGAACACCGGGGAGCTGTTTTTT. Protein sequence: CASSPAGNTGELFF.

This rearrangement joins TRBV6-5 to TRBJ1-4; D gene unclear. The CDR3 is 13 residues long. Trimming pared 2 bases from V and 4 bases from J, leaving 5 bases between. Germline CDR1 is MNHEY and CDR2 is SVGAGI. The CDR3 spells CASSYRLNEKLFF. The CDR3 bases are TGTGCCAGCAGTTACCGTCTTAATGAAAAACTGTTTTTT.

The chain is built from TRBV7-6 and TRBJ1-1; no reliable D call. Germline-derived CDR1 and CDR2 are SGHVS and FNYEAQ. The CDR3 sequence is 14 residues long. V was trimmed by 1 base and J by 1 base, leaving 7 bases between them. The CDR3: CASSLGRGNTEAFF. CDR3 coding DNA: TGTGCCAGCAGCTTAGGTCGCGGGAACACTGAAGCTTTCTTT.

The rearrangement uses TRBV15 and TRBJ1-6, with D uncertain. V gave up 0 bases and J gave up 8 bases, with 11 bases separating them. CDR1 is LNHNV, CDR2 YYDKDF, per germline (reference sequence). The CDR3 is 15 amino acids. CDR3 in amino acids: CATSRDEAGDSPLHF. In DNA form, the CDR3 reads TGTGCCACCAGCAGAGATGAGGCAGGAGATTCACCCCTCCACTTT.

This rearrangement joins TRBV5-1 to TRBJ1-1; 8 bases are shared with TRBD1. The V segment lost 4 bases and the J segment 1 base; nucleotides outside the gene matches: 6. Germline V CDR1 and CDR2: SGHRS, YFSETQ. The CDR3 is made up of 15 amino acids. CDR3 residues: CASSRWTGPNTEAFF. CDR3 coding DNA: TGCGCCAGCAGCCGGTGGACAGGGCCGAACACTGAAGCTTTCTTT.

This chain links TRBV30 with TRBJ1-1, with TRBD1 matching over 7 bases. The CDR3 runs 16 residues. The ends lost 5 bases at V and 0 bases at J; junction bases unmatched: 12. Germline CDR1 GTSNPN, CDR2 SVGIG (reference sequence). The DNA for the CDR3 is TGTGCCTGGGCGTCCGGGACAGCCCATATGAACACTGAAGCTTTCTTT. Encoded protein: CAWASGTAHMNTEAFF.

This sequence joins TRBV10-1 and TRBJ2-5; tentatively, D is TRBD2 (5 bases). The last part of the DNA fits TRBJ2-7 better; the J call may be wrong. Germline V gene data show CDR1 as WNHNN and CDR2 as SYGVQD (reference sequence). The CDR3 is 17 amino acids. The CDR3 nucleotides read TGCGCCAGCAGTGATAGGGTGCCTACGGGCGGGTTCTACGAGCAGTACTTC. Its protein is CASSDRVPTGGFYEQYF.

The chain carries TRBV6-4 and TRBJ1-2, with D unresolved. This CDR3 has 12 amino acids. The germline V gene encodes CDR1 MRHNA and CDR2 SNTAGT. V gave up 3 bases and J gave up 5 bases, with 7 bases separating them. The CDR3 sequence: CASSDSLYGYTF. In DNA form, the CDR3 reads TGTGCCAGCAGTGATTCGTTATATGGCTACACCTTC.

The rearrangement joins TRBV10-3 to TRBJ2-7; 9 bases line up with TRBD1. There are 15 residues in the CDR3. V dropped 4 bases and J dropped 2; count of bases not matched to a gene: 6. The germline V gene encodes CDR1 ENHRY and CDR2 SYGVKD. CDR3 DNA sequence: TGTGCCATCAGTGTATCGGGACAGGGTACCTACGAGCAGTACTTC. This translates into CAISVSGQGTYEQYF.

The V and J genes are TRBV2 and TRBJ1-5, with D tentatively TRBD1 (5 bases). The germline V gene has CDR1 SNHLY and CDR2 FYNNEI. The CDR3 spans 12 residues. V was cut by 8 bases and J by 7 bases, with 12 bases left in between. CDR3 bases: TGTGCCAGCGGGGGGGAGGGGCAGCCCCAGCATTTT. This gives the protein CASGGEGQPQHF.

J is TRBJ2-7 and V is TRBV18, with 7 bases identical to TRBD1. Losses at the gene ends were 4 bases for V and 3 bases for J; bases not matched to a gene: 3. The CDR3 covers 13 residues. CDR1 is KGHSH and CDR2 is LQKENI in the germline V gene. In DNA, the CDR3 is TGTGCCAGCTCACGGGACAGCAACTACGAGCAGTACTTC. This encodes CASSRDSNYEQYF.

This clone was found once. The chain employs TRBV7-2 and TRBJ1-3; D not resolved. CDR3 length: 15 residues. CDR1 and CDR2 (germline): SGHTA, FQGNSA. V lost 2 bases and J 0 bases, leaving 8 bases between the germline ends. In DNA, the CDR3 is TGTGCCAGCAGCTTACTAAGGATCTCTGGAAACACCATATATTTT. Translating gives CASSLLRISGNTIYF.